This record concerns one TCR beta chain sequence. Its target is not known. TCRdb used MiXCR to reprocess the RT-PCR reads, holding one entry per CDR3 protein. The repertoire includes approximately 520,000 distinct CDR3 sequences, 16% of them detected once, and around 3% sits in the top ten. The germline V and J ends were trimmed by 9 bases and 4 bases, with 12 bases remaining between them. The length of the CDR3 is 12 residues. Germline V CDR1 and CDR2: LNHDA, SQIVND (reference sequence). This sample stems from a study of response to subunit inactivated influenza vaccine. General study points: Each seasonal flu vaccination may recruit only limited new T cells, authors suggested.

The V call is TRBV19, the J call TRBJ1-1; no clear D gene. This TCR derives from a man between 45 and 75 years old who received an inactivated influenza vaccine. The specimen comprised CD4+ T cells sorted from PBMCs, sampled about 23 months after vaccination. The CDR3, as DNA: TGTGCCAGCAAGACCCGACTCACTGAAGCTTTCTTT. Translated, it gives CASKTRLTEAFF.